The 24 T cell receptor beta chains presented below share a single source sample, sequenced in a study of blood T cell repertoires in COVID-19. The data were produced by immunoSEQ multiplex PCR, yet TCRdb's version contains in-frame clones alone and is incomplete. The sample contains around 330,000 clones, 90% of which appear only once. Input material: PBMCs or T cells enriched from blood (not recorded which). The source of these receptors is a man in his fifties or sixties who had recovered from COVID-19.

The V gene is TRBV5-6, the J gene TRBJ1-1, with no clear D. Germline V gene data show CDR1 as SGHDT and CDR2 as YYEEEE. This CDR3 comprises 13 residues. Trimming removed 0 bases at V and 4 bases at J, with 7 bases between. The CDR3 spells CASSLGTLTEAFF. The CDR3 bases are TGTGCCAGCAGCTTGGGGACTCTCACTGAAGCTTTCTTT.

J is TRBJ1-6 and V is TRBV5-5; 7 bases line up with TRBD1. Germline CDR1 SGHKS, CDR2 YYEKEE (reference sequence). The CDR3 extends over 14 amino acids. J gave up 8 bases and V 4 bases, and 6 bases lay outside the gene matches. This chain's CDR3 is CASSPDRTDSPLHF. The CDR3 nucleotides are TGTGCCAGCAGCCCGGACAGGACGGATTCACCCCTCCACTTT. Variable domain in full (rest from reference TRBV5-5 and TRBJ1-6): DAGVTQSPTHLIKTRGQQVTLRCSPISGHKSVSWYQQVLGQGPQFIFQYYEKEERGRGNFPDRFSARQFPNYSSELNVNALLLGDSALYLCASSPDRTDSPLHFGNGTRLTVT.

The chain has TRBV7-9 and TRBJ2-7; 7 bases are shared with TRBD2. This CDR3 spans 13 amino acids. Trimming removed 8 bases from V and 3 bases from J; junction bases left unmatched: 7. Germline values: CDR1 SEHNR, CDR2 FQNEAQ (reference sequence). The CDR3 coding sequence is TGTGCCAGCCAGGCGGCTAGCGGCTACGAGCAGTACTTC. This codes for CASQAASGYEQYF.

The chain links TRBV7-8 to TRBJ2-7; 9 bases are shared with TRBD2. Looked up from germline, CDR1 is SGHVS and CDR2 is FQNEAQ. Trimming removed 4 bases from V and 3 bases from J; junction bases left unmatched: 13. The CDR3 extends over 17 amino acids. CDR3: CASSSPLPVREGYEQYF. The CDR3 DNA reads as TGTGCCAGCAGCTCCCCCCTGCCGGTGCGGGAGGGCTACGAGCAGTACTTC.

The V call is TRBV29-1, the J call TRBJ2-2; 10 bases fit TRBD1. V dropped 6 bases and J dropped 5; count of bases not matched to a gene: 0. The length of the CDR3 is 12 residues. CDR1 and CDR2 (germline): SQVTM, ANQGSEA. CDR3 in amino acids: CSVDRGTGELFF. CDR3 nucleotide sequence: TGCAGCGTGGACAGGGGGACCGGGGAGCTGTTTTTT.

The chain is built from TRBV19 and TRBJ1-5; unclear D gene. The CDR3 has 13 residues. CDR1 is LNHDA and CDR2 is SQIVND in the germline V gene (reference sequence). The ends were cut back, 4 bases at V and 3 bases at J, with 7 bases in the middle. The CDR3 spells CASSSQNNQPQHF. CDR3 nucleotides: TGTGCCAGTAGTAGCCAGAACAATCAGCCCCAGCATTTT. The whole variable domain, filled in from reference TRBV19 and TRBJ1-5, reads DGGITQSPKYLFRKEGQNVTLSCEQNLNHDAMYWYRQDPGQGLRLIYYSQIVNDFQKGDIAEGYSVSREKKESFPLTVTSAQKNPTAFYLCASSSQNNQPQHFGDGTRLSIL.

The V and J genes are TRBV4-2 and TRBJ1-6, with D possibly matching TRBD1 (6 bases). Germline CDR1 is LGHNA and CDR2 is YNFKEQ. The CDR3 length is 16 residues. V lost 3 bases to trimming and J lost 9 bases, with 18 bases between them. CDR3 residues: CASSQDRRTRSSPLHF. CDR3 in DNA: TGTGCCAGCAGCCAGGACAGACGGACACGTAGTTCACCCCTCCACTTT.

CDR3 residues: CASSWARNNSPLHF. DNA for the CDR3: TGTGCCAGCAGTTGGGCAAGGAATAATTCACCCCTCCACTTT. V usage is TRBV6-5 and J usage is TRBJ1-6; D is ambiguous. The germline V gene has CDR1 MNHEY and CDR2 SVGAGI. The length of the CDR3 is 14 residues. The V end lost 4 bases, the J end lost 5 bases, and 9 bases lay between the germline ends.

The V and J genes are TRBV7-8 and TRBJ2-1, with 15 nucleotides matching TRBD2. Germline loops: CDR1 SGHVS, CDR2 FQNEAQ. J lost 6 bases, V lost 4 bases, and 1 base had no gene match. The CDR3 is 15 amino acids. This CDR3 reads CASSWTSGRANEQFF. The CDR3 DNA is TGTGCCAGCAGCTGGACTAGCGGGAGGGCCAATGAGCAGTTCTTC.

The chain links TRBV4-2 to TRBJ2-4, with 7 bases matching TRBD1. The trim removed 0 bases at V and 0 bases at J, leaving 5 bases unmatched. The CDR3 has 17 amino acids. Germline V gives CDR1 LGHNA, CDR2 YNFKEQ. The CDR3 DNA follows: TGTGCCAGCAGCCAAGAAGACAGGGCACTAGCCAAAAACATTCAGTACTTC. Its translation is CASSQEDRALAKNIQYF.

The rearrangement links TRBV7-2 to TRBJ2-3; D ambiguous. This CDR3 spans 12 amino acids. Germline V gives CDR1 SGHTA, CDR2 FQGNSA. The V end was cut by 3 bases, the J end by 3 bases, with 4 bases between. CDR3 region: CASSFGTDTQYF. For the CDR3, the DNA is TGTGCCAGCAGCTTCGGGACAGATACGCAGTATTTT.

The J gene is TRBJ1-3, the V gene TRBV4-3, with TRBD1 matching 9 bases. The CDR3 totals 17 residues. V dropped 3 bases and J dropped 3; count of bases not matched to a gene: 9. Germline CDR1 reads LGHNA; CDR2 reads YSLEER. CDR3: CASSQGTGLGIGNTIYF. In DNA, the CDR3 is TGCGCCAGCAGCCAGGGGACAGGGCTGGGGATTGGAAACACCATATATTTT.

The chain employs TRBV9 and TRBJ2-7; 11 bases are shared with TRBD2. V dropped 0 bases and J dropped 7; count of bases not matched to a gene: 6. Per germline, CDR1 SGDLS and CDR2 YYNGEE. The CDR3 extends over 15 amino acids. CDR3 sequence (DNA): TGTGCCAGCAGCGTAGAGATAGCGGGAGGGGGTGAGCAGTACTTC. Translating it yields CASSVEIAGGGEQYF.

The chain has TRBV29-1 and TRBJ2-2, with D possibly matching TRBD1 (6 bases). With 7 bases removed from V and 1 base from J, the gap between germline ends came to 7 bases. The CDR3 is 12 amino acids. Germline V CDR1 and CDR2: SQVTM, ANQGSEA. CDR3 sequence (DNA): TGCAGCGGGGGACAGAACACCGGGGAGCTGTTTTTT. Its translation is CSGGQNTGELFF.

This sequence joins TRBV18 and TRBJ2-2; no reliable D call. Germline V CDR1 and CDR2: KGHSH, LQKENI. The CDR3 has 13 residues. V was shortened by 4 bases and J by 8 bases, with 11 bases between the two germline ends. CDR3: CASSRIPVGELFF. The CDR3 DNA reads TGTGCCAGCTCACGAATTCCGGTAGGGGAGCTGTTTTTT.

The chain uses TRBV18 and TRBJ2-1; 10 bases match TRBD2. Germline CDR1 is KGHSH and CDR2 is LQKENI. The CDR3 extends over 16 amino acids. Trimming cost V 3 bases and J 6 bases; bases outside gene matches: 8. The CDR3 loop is CASSPQLAGNTNEQFF. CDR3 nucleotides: TGTGCCAGCTCACCCCAACTAGCGGGGAACACCAATGAGCAGTTCTTC.

CDR3 loop: CASSEGGTYSLSQHF. CDR3 DNA: TGTGCCAGTAGTGAGGGGGGGACGTACAGTCTGTCCCAGCATTTT. This chain joins TRBV19 and TRBJ1-5; D perhaps matches TRBD1 (6 bases). CDR1 is LNHDA, CDR2 SQIVND, per germline (reference sequence). Trimming removed 5 bases from V and 11 bases from J, with 22 bases in between. The CDR3 sequence is 15 residues long.

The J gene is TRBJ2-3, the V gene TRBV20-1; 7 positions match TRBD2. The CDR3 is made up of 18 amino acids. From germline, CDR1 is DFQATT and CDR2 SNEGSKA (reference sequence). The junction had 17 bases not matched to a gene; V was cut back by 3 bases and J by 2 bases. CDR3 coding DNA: TGCAGTGCTAGTTACCTCGGAGGGATTCAGCGGGACACAGATACGCAGTATTTT. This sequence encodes CSASYLGGIQRDTDTQYF.

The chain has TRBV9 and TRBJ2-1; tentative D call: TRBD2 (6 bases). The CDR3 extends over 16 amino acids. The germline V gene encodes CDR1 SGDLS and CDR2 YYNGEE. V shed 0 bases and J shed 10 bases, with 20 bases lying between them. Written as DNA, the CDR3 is TGTGCCAGCAGCGTAGGCCACGGGAGAGGGGCCGGGGAGCAGTTCTTC. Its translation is CASSVGHGRGAGEQFF.

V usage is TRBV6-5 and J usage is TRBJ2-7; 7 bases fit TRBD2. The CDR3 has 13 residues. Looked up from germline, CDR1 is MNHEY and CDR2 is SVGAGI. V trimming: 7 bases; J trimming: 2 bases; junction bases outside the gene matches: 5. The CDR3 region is CASTGGSAYEQYF. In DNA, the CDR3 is TGTGCCAGCACCGGGGGGAGTGCCTACGAGCAGTACTTC.

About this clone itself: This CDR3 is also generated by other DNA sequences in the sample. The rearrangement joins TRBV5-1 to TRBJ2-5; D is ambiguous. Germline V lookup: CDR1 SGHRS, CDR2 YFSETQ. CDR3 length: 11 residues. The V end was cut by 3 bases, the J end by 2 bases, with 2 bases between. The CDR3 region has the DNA TGCGCCAGCAGCTCACAAGAGACCCAGTACTTC. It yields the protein CASSSQETQYF.

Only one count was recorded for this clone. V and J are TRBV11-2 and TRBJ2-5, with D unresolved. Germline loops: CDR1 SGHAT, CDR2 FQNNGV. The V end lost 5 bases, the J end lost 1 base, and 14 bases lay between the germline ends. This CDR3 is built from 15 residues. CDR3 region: CASSPPIWSQETQYF. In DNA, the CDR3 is TGTGCCAGCAGCCCCCCTATCTGGTCCCAAGAGACCCAGTACTTC.

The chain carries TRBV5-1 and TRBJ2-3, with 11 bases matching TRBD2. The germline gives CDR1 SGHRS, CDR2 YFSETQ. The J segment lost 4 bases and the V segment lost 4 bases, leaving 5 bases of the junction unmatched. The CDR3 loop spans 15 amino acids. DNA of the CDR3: TGCGCCAGCAGCACTAGCGGGAGTGTTCCAGATACGCAGTATTTT. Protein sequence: CASSTSGSVPDTQYF. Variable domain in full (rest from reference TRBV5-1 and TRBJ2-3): KAGVTQTPRYLIKTRGQQVTLSCSPISGHRSVSWYQQTPGQGLQFLFEYFSETQRNKGNFPGRFSGRQFSNSRSEMNVSTLELGDSALYLCASSTSGSVPDTQYFGPGTRLTVL.

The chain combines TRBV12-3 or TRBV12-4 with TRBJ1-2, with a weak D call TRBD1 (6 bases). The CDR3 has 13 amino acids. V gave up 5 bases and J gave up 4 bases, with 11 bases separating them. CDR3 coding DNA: TGTGCCAGCAGTGGGGGCGGCACCTATGGCTACACCTTC. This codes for CASSGGGTYGYTF.